Listed below are T cell receptor beta chains from one sample, sequenced in a study of breast tumors, draining lymph nodes, adjacent tissues. TCRdb reprocessed the multiplex PCR reads via MiXCR and lists one record per CDR3 protein. The table lists some 14,000 distinct CDR3 sequences, roughly 52% of them singletons, with about 28% in the top ten. The sample was tumor-adjacent breast tissue. The receptors were gathered from a female donor with breast cancer. Some clones in this sample may be carry-over from other donors' samples. Both conserved end residues are part of each CDR3. Size is omitted from some rows. Given values are once, few, many or a class for expanded clones.

CDR3aa	v_gene	abundance	j_gene
CASSVETGEERDTQYF	TRBV5-1	NA	TRBJ2-3
CSASGTSGRGQETQYF	TRBV20-1	NA	TRBJ2-5
CASSIGRRSSYEQYF	TRBV7-2	NA	TRBJ2-7
CASSQVTAGVVAEQFF	TRBV4-1	NA	TRBJ2-1
CASRGGQNYGYTF	TRBV2	NA	TRBJ1-2
CASSDREHYGYTF	TRBV9	NA	TRBJ1-2
CASSLRETNYGYTF	TRBV6-5	NA	TRBJ1-2
CSVYGTAGANYGYTF	TRBV29-1	NA	TRBJ1-2
CASSGSTGPNQPQHF	TRBV2	medium-sized	TRBJ1-5
CVSSPGQGSNTGELFF	TRBV11-2	NA	TRBJ2-2
CAINGDRASETQYF	TRBV10-3	medium-sized	TRBJ2-5
CASSRGLSTDTQYF	TRBV7-9	NA	TRBJ2-3
CSARVPLAGWNSPLHF	TRBV20-1	NA	TRBJ1-6
CASSLETSAGDTQYF	TRBV7-8	medium-sized	TRBJ2-3
CASNTGASYGYTF	TRBV6-2/TRBV6-3	NA	TRBJ1-2
CASSSMNSPGEQYF	TRBV7-2	NA	TRBJ2-7
CASSVGLAATEQFF	TRBV2	medium-sized	TRBJ2-1
CASSFGLAGVIGELFF	TRBV12-3/TRBV12-4	once	TRBJ2-2
CASSIGGHGNTIYF	TRBV19	NA	TRBJ1-3
CSVIALGREKLFF	TRBV29-1	NA	TRBJ1-4
CASSQELAGGTDTQYF	TRBV4-2	many	TRBJ2-3
CASSYKETQYF	TRBV7-6	NA	TRBJ2-5
CASRAPGARTLWGNTQYF	TRBV2	many	TRBJ2-3
CASSLTSGAYNEQFF	TRBV2	few	TRBJ2-1
CASSPSQGAYGYTF	TRBV18	many	TRBJ1-2
CSARVAGWEKLFF	TRBV20-1	medium-sized	TRBJ1-4